This T cell receptor beta chain was retrieved from a study of tumor and adjacent non-tumor tissue in lung cancer. Study background: Histology: under 15 adenocarcinoma, a couple of squamous cell carcinoma, 1 small cell lung cancer.

A modified ARM-PCR protocol with three rounds of nested PCR amplified TCRbeta. MiXCR was run by TCRdb on the multiplex PCR reads, yielding one entry per CDR3 protein. The sample carries more than 45,000 distinct CDR3 sequences, 74% recorded once. Trimming stripped 3 bases from V and 9 bases from J, with 11 bases between. Looked up from germline, CDR1 is SQVTM and CDR2 is ANQGSEA. The CDR3 has 11 residues. This sample's RNA came from whole unsorted tissue. The normal lung tissue was taken more than 3 cm from the tumor edge. The gene calls are TRBV29-1 and TRBJ2-5; no clear D. The receptor was derived from a woman aged 55-70 years with non-small cell lung cancer. The sequenced sample was distant non-tumor lung tissue. CDR3 DNA sequence: TGCAGCGTTGATAAGGGCGAGGCCCAGTACTTC. Translation: CSVDKGEAQYF.